Detailed here is one T cell receptor beta chain. The V end lost 11 bases, the J end lost 4 bases, and 7 bases lay between the germline ends. Germline CDR1 is MDHEN and CDR2 is SYDVKM. The CDR3 is 10 residues long. The record originates from a study of blood T cell repertoires in COVID-19. Original data processing: Estimated nucleated cell counts came from reference gene primer amplification. Assay used: immunoSEQ multiplex PCR; TCRdb lists only in-frame clones, some missing. The V and J calls and the clone size are those of that table, but D and trimming were determined from the DNA. Here the sample spans approximately 100,000 clones, about 92% being singletons.

What was sequenced was peripheral blood. The V and J genes are TRBV28 and TRBJ2-3; TRBD1 might be the D (5 bases). The receptor comes from a man between 45 and 60 years old with active COVID-19. The CDR3 sequence: CAWGADTQYF. The CDR3 nucleotides are TGTGCCTGGGGCGCAGATACGCAGTATTTT. Looking up the rest from reference TRBV28 and TRBJ2-3 gives the full variable domain: DVKVTQSSRYLVKRTGEKVFLECVQDMDHENMFWYRQDPGLGLRLIYFSYDVKMKEKGDIPEGYSVSREKKERFSLILESASTNQTSMYLCAWGADTQYFGPGTRLTVL.